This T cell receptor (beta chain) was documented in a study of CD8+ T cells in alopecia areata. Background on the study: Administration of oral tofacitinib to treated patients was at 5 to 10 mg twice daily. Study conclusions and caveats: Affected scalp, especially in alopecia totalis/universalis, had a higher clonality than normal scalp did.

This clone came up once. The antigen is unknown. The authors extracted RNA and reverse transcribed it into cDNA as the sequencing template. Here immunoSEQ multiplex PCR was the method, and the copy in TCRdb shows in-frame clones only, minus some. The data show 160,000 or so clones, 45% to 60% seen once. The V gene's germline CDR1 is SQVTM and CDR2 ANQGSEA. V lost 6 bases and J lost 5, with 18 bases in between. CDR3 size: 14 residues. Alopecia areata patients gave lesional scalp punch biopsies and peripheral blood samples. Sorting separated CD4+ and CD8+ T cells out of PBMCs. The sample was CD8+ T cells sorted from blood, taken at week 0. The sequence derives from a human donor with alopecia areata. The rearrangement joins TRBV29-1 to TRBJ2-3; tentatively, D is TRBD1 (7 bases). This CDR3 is CSVPGGSGEDTQYF. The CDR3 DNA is TGCAGCGTACCAGGGGGGTCGGGGGAAGATACGCAGTATTTT.